Below, 24 T cell receptor beta chains from the same sample are listed, as sequenced in a study of long-term antiretroviral therapy in people with HIV. Sequencing relied on immunoSEQ assay v3.0, run at survey level. Measured with immunoSEQ multiplex PCR; TCRdb has only the in-frame clones, and not every one. Altogether about 43,000 clones are present, around 86% being singletons, with the ten largest covering about 5%. The input for sequencing was unsorted PBMCs, taken 0.1 years before starting antiretroviral therapy. These TCRs come from a woman aged 50 to 60 with HIV.

The gene calls are TRBV30 and TRBJ1-3; D is unresolved. Trimming stripped 0 bases from V and 0 bases from J, with 6 bases between. Per the germline V gene, CDR1 is GTSNPN and CDR2 is SVGIG (reference sequence). This CDR3 comprises 14 residues. The CDR3 loop reads CAWSVEGSGNTIYF. The CDR3 DNA reads TGTGCCTGGAGTGTAGAGGGCTCTGGAAACACCATATATTTT.

V is TRBV18 and J is TRBJ2-7, with D tentatively TRBD2 (5 bases). Trimming removed 0 bases at V and 7 bases at J, with 16 bases between. Per germline, CDR1 KGHSH and CDR2 LQKENI. The CDR3 sequence is 15 residues long. This CDR3 reads CASSPPRAIKEEQYF. The DNA for the CDR3 is TGTGCCAGCTCACCACCGAGGGCGATTAAGGAAGAGCAGTACTTC. Combining the CDR3 with reference TRBV18 and TRBJ2-7 gives the whole variable domain NAGVMQNPRHLVRRRGQEARLRCSPMKGHSHVYWYRQLPEEGLKFMVYLQKENIIDESGMPKERFSAEFPKEGPSILRIQQVVRGDSAAYFCASSPPRAIKEEQYFGPGTRLTVT.

J is TRBJ1-3 and V is TRBV19; 9 bases are shared with TRBD1. The CDR3 has 13 residues. Germline CDR1 is LNHDA and CDR2 is SQIVND (reference sequence). V shed 9 bases and J 4 bases; nucleotides not matched to a gene: 4. The CDR3 region is CASGTGRGNTIYF. The CDR3 DNA sequence: TGTGCCAGCGGGACAGGGCGAGGAAACACCATATATTTT.

The V and J genes are TRBV27 and TRBJ1-6, with 8 nucleotides matching TRBD1. This CDR3 is 15 amino acids long. Germline V gene data show CDR1 as MNHEY and CDR2 as SMNVEV (reference sequence). V lost 4 bases and J lost 7; bases outside the gene matches: 6. This CDR3 is CASSSRTGTNSPLHF. The CDR3 DNA reads TGTGCCAGCAGTTCCCGGACAGGGACGAATTCACCCCTCCACTTT.

The chain combines TRBV5-6 with TRBJ2-5; D may be TRBD2 (6 bases). Germline values: CDR1 SGHDT, CDR2 YYEEEE. CDR3 length: 15 residues. The V gene lost 5 bases and the J gene lost 1 base, with 15 bases spanning the gap. The CDR3 DNA is TGTGCCAGCAGATCGGGACTCCTAATCCAAGAGACCCAGTACTTC. Amino acids: CASRSGLLIQETQYF. The full variable domain, with the rest looked up from reference TRBV5-6 and TRBJ2-5, is DAGVTQSPTHLIKTRGQQVTLRCSPKSGHDTVSWYQQALGQGPQFIFQYYEEEERQRGNFPDRFSGHQFPNYSSELNVNALLLGDSALYLCASRSGLLIQETQYFGPGTRLLVL.

This chain connects TRBV5-1 to TRBJ1-1; D is undetermined. With 3 bases removed from V and 1 base from J, the gap between germline ends came to 7 bases. CDR1 is SGHRS and CDR2 is YFSETQ in the germline V gene. The CDR3 consists of 13 residues. The CDR3, as DNA: TGCGCCAGCAGCTGGGCAGCGAACACTGAAGCTTTCTTT. Protein sequence: CASSWAANTEAFF.

This chain uses TRBV11-2 with TRBJ2-7; 12 nucleotides agree with TRBD2. Germline-derived CDR1 and CDR2 are SGHAT and FQNNGV. This CDR3 region has 15 residues. The V gene end was trimmed by 4 bases and the J gene end by 7 bases; junction bases not matched to a gene: 8. CDR3 sequence reads: CASSSRLAGVREQYF. The CDR3, as DNA: TGTGCCAGCAGCTCCCGACTAGCGGGGGTAAGAGAGCAGTACTTC.

The chain employs TRBV15 and TRBJ1-1; D not resolved. Per the germline V gene, CDR1 is LNHNV and CDR2 is YYDKDF (reference sequence). Trimming shortened V by 0 bases and J by 3 bases, and 11 bases separated the two germline ends. The CDR3 contains 15 residues. Here the CDR3 reads CATSRDSAGYTEAFF. CDR3 coding DNA: TGTGCCACCAGCAGAGATAGTGCCGGGTACACTGAAGCTTTCTTT.

The chain couples TRBV10-3 to TRBJ2-5, with 16 bases lining up with TRBD2. The CDR3 contains 16 residues. With V trimmed by 6 bases and J by 2 bases, 3 bases remained unmatched. Looked up from germline, CDR1 is ENHRY and CDR2 is SYGVKD. CDR3 sequence: CAISPGLAGGQETQYF. CDR3 DNA: TGTGCCATCAGCCCGGGACTAGCGGGGGGGCAAGAGACCCAGTACTTC.

V is TRBV5-6 and J is TRBJ2-5; no definite D call. The germline gives CDR1 SGHDT, CDR2 YYEEEE. V lost 4 bases to trimming and J lost 2 bases, with 15 bases between them. The CDR3 sequence is 15 residues long. CDR3 nucleotides: TGTGCCAGCAGCCTCTCGGGCACAAGTCAAGAGACCCAGTACTTC. Translating gives CASSLSGTSQETQYF.

The V call is TRBV29-1, the J call TRBJ1-1; 12 bases are a match to TRBD1. The CDR3 loop spans 14 amino acids. CDR1 and CDR2 from the germline V gene are SQVTM and ANQGSEA. The ends lost 6 bases at V and 7 bases at J; junction bases unmatched: 9. The CDR3 DNA sequence: TGCAGCGTCCTGAGGGGGGACAGGGGGCGTGAAGCTTTCTTT. It is translated as CSVLRGDRGREAFF.

This chain links TRBV9 with TRBJ2-3; 10 nucleotides line up with TRBD1. The CDR3 consists of 15 residues. CDR1 and CDR2 from the germline V gene are SGDLS and YYNGEE. V lost 3 bases, J lost 1 base, and 2 bases stayed unmatched. The CDR3 nucleotides are TGTGCCAGCAGCGAGGGGACAGGGGGCACAGATACGCAGTATTTT. It specifies CASSEGTGGTDTQYF.

The chain is built from TRBV10-3 and TRBJ1-2, with D unclear. Germline V lookup: CDR1 ENHRY, CDR2 SYGVKD. Between the trimmed V and J ends, which lost 0 bases and 3 bases, there was a span of 5 bases. The CDR3 extends over 13 amino acids. CDR3 protein: CAISESSDYGYTF. CDR3 in DNA: TGTGCCATCAGTGAGTCTTCCGACTATGGCTACACCTTC.

CDR3 DNA: TGCAGCGTTGTACTTCCAGGGAAGGATTATGGCTACACCTTC. Its translation: CSVVLPGKDYGYTF. This sequence joins TRBV29-1 and TRBJ1-2; perhaps TRBD1 as D (5 bases). Looked up from germline, CDR1 is SQVTM and CDR2 is ANQGSEA. The CDR3 spans 14 residues. The V end lost 4 bases, the J end lost 5 bases, and 17 bases lay between the germline ends.

The gene calls are TRBV5-1 and TRBJ2-1; 8 nucleotides line up with TRBD1. Germline CDR1 and CDR2: SGHRS and YFSETQ. V lost 0 bases, J lost 4 bases, and 3 bases stayed unmatched. The CDR3 spans 15 residues. The CDR3 DNA sequence: TGCGCCAGCAGCTTGGAGGACAGGGATTACAATGAGCAGTTCTTC. Residues: CASSLEDRDYNEQFF.

The chain is built from TRBV5-1 and TRBJ2-7; TRBD1 agrees at 8 bases. The germline gives CDR1 SGHRS, CDR2 YFSETQ. Unmatched junction bases numbered 8, after V lost 6 bases and J lost 3 bases. The CDR3 totals 14 residues. CDR3 residues: CASKTGQGGYEQYF. CDR3 in DNA: TGCGCCAGCAAAACTGGACAGGGCGGCTACGAGCAGTACTTC.

The genes are TRBV19 and TRBJ1-5; 7 bases align to TRBD1. Germline V gene data show CDR1 as LNHDA and CDR2 as SQIVND (reference sequence). With 1 base clipped from V and 6 bases from J, the junction kept 6 bases outside the gene matches. This CDR3 is built from 15 residues. The CDR3 spells CASSIGGQRGQPQHF. CDR3 nucleotide sequence: TGTGCCAGTAGTATAGGGGGACAGCGAGGTCAGCCCCAGCATTTT.

CDR3 region: CASSVGTGGLVLARNTEAFF. CDR3 DNA: TGTGCCAGCAGCGTAGGGACAGGGGGTCTGGTATTAGCGCGAAACACTGAAGCTTTCTTT. V gene TRBV9 combines with J gene TRBJ1-1; TRBD1 matches at 10 bases. Germline V gene data show CDR1 as SGDLS and CDR2 as YYNGEE. J was trimmed by 2 bases and V by 0 bases; bases with no gene match: 16. CDR3 length: 20 amino acids.

This clone was observed a few times. This chain connects TRBV27 to TRBJ2-7; the match to TRBD2 covers 9 bases. Germline-derived CDR1 and CDR2 are MNHEY and SMNVEV (reference sequence). The trim removed 2 bases at V and 6 bases at J, leaving 5 bases unmatched. This CDR3 spans 14 amino acids. This chain's CDR3 is CASSLAGGPGEQYF. CDR3 nucleotide sequence: TGTGCCAGCAGTTTAGCGGGGGGGCCGGGCGAGCAGTACTTC.

This clone was seen once. The gene calls are TRBV7-6 and TRBJ2-3; weak D call: TRBD2 (5 bases). Trimming took off 2 bases at V and 3 bases at J, with 12 bases between the two ends. CDR1 is SGHVS, CDR2 FNYEAQ, per germline. The CDR3 is 15 amino acids. The CDR3 region has the DNA TGTGCCAGCAGCTTAATACGGGGTGTAACAGATACGCAGTATTTT. It yields the protein CASSLIRGVTDTQYF.

The chain is built from TRBV14 and TRBJ2-7; TRBD2 might be the D (6 bases). This CDR3 spans 16 amino acids. Per the germline V gene, CDR1 is SGHDN and CDR2 is FVKESK. Trimming stripped 5 bases from V and 1 base from J, with 18 bases between. The CDR3 sequence: CASSWWDLIESYEQYF. The DNA of the CDR3 is TGTGCCAGCAGCTGGTGGGACTTAATCGAGTCCTACGAGCAGTACTTC.

The gene calls are TRBV5-8 and TRBJ1-1; D might be TRBD1 (5 bases). V was shortened by 2 bases and J by 1 base, with 9 bases between the two germline ends. This CDR3 has 14 residues. CDR1 SGHTS and CDR2 YDEGEE come from the germline V gene. CDR3 coding DNA: TGTGCCAGCAGCTTTCAGGGCCCGAACACTGAAGCTTTCTTT. Amino acids: CASSFQGPNTEAFF.

V gene TRBV9 combines with J gene TRBJ2-1, with a possible D match to TRBD1 (5 bases). The V and J ends lost 1 base and 6 bases respectively, with 17 bases between them. Germline CDR1 SGDLS, CDR2 YYNGEE. This CDR3 has 16 amino acids. CDR3 nucleotide sequence: TGTGCCAGCAGCGTAACTGGGGCTGGGTGGATCAATGAGCAGTTCTTC. This codes for CASSVTGAGWINEQFF.

The rearrangement uses TRBV7-2 and TRBJ2-5; 9 nucleotides agree with TRBD2. J was trimmed by 5 bases and V by 8 bases; bases with no gene match: 12. The CDR3 is 15 amino acids. Germline V lookup: CDR1 SGHTA, CDR2 FQGNSA. The CDR3 protein is CASSRGGERGETQYF. CDR3 coding DNA: TGTGCCAGCTCTCGCGGGGGGGAAAGGGGGGAGACCCAGTACTTC.